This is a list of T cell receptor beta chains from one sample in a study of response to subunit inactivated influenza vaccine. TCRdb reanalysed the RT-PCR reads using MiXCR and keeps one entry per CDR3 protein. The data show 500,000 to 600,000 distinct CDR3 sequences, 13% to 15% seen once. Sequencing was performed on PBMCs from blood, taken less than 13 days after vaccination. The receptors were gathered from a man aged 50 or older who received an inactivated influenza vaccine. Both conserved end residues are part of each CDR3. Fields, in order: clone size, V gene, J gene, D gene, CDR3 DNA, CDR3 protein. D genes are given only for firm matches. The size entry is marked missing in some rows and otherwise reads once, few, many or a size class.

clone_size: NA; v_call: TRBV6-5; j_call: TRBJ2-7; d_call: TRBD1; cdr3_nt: TGTGCCAGCAGTTCCCGGGACAGGGTCCACGAGCAGTACTTC; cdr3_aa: CASSSRDRVHEQYF
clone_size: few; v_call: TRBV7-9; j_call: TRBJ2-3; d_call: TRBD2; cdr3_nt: TGTGCCAGCAGCCGCCAAAGACTAGCGGGGGGGATGGATACGCAGTATTTT; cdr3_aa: CASSRQRLAGGMDTQYF
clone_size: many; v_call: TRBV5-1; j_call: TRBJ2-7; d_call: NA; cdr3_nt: TGCGCCAGCACAGGGACGGGCCCCTACGAGCAGTACTTC; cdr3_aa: CASTGTGPYEQYF
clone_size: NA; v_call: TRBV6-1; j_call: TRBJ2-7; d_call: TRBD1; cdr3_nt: TGTGCCAGCAGTAAGGGACAGGGGGCAATCTACGAGCAGTACTTC; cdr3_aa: CASSKGQGAIYEQYF
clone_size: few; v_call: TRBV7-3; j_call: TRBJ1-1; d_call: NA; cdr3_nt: TGTGCCAGCAGCGACAGGTTAAACACTGAAGCTTTCTTT; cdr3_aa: CASSDRLNTEAFF
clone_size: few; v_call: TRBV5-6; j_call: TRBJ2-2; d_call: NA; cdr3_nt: TGTGCCAGCAGCTCAAGGACGGAAAGGAAAGGCATCGGGGAGCTGTTTTTT; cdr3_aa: CASSSRTERKGIGELFF
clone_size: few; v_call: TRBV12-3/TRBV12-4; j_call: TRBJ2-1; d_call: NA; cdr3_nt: TGTGCCAGCAGTTTAGCGCGGAGGGTCACCTACAATGAGCAGTTCTTC; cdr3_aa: CASSLARRVTYNEQFF
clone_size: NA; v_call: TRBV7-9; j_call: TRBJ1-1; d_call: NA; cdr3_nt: TGTGCCAGCAGCTTCAGGGAAGGCGCTGAAGCTTTCTTT; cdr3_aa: CASSFREGAEAFF
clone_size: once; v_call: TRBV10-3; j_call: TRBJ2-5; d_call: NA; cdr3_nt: TGTGCCATCAGTGAGGCGGCAGCCGCGGCCCAGTACTTC; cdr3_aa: CAISEAAAAAQYF
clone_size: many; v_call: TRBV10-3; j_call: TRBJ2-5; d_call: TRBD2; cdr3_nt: TGTGCCATCAGTGCCGCCCCAGCGGGGGGCCTTGGGGAGACCCAGTACTTC; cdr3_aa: CAISAAPAGGLGETQYF
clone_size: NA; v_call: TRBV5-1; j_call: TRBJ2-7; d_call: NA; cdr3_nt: TGCGCCAGCAGCTCGACAGCCGGAACAGGCGGGCAGTACTTC; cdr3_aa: CASSSTAGTGGQYF
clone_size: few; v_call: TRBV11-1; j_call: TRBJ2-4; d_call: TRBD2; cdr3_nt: TGTGCCAGCAGCCCCAGACTAGCGGGAGGGCCCTCGGACAAAAACATTCAGTACTTC; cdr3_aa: CASSPRLAGGPSDKNIQYF
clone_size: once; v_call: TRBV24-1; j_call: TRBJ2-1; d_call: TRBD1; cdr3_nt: TGTGCCACCAGTGACTGGGGACAGGCGGCCCTAGGGCAGTTCTTC; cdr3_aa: CATSDWGQAALGQFF
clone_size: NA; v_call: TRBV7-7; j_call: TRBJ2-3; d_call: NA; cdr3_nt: TGTGCTAGCAGCTTAAGTCTCACAGATACGCAGTATTTT; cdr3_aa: CASSLSLTDTQYF
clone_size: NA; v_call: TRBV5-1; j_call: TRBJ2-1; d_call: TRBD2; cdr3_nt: TGCGCCAGCAGCAACCTAGCGGGAGTAGGGAACAATGAGCAGTTCTTC; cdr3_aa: CASSNLAGVGNNEQFF
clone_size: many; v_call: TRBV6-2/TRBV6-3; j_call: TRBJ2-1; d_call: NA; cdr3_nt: TGTGCCAGCAATCTCATCCCTAGCGTAAATGAGCAGTTCTTC; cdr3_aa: CASNLIPSVNEQFF
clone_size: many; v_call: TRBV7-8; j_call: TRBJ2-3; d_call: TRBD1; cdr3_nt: TGTGCCAGCAGCCCCGGACAGGGGATCTCCGATACGCAGTATTTT; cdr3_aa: CASSPGQGISDTQYF
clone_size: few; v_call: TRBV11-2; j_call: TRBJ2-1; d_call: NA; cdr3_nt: TGTGCCAGCAGCCCCCGAGCACAACAGGGTTATTTTGGAAGGTACAATGAGCAGTTCTTC; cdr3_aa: CASSPRAQQGYFGRYNEQFF
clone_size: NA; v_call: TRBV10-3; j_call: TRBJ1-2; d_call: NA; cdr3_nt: TGTGCCATCAGTGAGTTACGACAGGCAAACTATGGCTACACCTTC; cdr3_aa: CAISELRQANYGYTF
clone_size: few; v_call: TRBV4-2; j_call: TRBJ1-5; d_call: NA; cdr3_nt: TGTGCCAGCAGCCAAGTGCGGGGGGAGGATCAGCCCCAGCATTTT; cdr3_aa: CASSQVRGEDQPQHF
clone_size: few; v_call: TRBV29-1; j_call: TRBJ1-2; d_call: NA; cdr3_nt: TGCAGCGTTCAGAACGGACAGCCCCTCTATGGCTACACCTTC; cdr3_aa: CSVQNGQPLYGYTF
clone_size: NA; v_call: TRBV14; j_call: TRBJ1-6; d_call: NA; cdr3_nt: TGTGCCAGCAGCCAAGTTGGAGCAGATTCACCCCTCCACTTT; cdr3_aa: CASSQVGADSPLHF
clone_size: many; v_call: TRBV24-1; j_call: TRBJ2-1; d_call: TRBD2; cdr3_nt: TGTGCCACCAGACTTTGGGGTCAGGGGCTAGCGGGACACAATGAGCAGTTCTTC; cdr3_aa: CATRLWGQGLAGHNEQFF
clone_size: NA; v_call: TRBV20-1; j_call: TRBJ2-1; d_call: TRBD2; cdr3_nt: TGCAGTGCTAGAGATAGGCCCGGGACTAGCGGGAGGCTCAACTACAATGAGCAGTTCTTC; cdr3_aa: CSARDRPGTSGRLNYNEQFF
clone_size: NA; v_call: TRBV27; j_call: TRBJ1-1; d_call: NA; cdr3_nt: TGTGCCAGCAGTTTATCGATGGAGACTGAAGCTTTCTTT; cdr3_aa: CASSLSMETEAFF
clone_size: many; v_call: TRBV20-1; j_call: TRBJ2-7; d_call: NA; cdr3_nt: TGCAGTGCTGAGACCGGGGGCCGATCCTACGAGCAGTACTTC; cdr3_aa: CSAETGGRSYEQYF
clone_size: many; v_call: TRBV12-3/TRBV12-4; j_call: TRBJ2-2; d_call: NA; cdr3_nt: TGTGCCAGCAGTTTAGTATTCATCTTTACCCGGGACGCGAACACCGGGGAGCTGTTTTTT; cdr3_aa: CASSLVFIFTRDANTGELFF
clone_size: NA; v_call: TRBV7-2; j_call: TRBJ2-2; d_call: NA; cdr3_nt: TGTGCCAGCAAGAGGCAGCCGAACACCGGGGAGCTGTTTTTT; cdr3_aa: CASKRQPNTGELFF
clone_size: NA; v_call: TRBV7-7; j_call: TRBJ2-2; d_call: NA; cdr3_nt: TGTGCCAGCAGCTTAGAGCCGTACACCGGGGAGCTGTTTTTT; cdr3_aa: CASSLEPYTGELFF
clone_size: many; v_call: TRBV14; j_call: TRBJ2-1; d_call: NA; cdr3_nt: TGTGCCAGCAGCCTCGGACGCCCCTCCTACAATGAGCAGTTCTTC; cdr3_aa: CASSLGRPSYNEQFF
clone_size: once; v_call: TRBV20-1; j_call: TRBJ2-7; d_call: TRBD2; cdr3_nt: TGCAGTGCTGCCAACGCACTAGCGGGAGCCCACGAGCAGTACTTC; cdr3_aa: CSAANALAGAHEQYF
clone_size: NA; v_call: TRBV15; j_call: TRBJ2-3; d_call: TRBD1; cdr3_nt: TGTGCCACCAGCAGACGTTGGGGACAGATTACAGATACGCAGTATTTT; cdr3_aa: CATSRRWGQITDTQYF
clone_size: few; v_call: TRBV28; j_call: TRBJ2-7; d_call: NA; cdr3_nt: TGTGCCAGCAGTGATGAGACTAGTCCCAGTGACGAGCAGTACTTC; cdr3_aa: CASSDETSPSDEQYF
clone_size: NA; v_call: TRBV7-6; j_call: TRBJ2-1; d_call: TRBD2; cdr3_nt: TGTGCCAGCAGCTTAGGGGGACTAGCGGGGGGTCAAATCTACAATGAGCAGTTCTTC; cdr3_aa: CASSLGGLAGGQIYNEQFF
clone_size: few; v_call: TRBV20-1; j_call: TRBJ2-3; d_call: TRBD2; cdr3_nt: TGCAGTGCTAGGTGGTTAGCGGGGAACACAGATACGCAGTATTTT; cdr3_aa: CSARWLAGNTDTQYF
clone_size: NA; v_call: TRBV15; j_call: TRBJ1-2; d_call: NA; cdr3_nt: TGTGCCACCGGACTGGACGCCAACAGCCTCACCTTC; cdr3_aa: CATGLDANSLTF
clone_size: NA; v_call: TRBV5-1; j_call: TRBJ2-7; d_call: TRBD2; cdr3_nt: TGCGCCAGCAGCTTGGTACTAGCGGGAGGAGCCTACGAGCAGTACTTC; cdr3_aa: CASSLVLAGGAYEQYF
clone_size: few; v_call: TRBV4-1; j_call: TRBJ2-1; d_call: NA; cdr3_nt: TGCGCCAGCAGCCAAGTTGGTGATTACAATGAGCAGTTCTTC; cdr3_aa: CASSQVGDYNEQFF
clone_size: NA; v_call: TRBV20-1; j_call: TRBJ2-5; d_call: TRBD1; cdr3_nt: TGCAGCCATTTACCTACAGGGGGCGAGACCCAGTACTTC; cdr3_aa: CSHLPTGGETQYF
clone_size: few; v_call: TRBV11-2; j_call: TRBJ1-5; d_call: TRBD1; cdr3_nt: TGTGCCAGCAGCCCCACAGGGGCGAAGTCCAATAGCAATCAGCCCCAGCATTTT; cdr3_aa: CASSPTGAKSNSNQPQHF
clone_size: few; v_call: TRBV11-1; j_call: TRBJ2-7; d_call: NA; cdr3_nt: TGTGCCAGCAGTCGGACGGACGGGACCTACGAGCAGTACTTC; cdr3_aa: CASSRTDGTYEQYF
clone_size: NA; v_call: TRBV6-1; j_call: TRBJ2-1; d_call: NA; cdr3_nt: TGTGCCAGCGAGAGGGTCGGCTACAATGAGCAGTTCTTC; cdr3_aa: CASERVGYNEQFF
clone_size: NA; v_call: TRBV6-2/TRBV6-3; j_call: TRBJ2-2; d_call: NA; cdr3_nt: TGTGCCAGCAGTTACATGGCCACCGGGGAGCTGTTTTTT; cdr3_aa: CASSYMATGELFF
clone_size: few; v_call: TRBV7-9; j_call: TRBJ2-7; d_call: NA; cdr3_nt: TGTGCCAGCAGCCCCCCCTCGAGATACGAGCAGTACTTC; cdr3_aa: CASSPPSRYEQYF
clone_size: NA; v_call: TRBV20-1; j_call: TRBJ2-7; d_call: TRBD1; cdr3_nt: TGCAGTGCTAGAGTCGGGACAGGTATCTCCGAGCAGTACTTC; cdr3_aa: CSARVGTGISEQYF
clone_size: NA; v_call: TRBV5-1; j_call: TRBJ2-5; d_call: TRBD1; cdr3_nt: TGCGCCAGCAGCTTGGCGACAGGGCTCCAAGAGACCCAGTACTTC; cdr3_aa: CASSLATGLQETQYF
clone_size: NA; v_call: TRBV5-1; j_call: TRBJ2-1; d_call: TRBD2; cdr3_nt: TGCGCCAGCAGCTACCTGACTAGCGGTAACAATGAGCAGTTCTTC; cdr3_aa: CASSYLTSGNNEQFF
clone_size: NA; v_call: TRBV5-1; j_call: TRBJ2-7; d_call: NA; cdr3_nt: TGCGCCAGCAGCTTGGTCCACGAGCGCGAGCAGTACTTC; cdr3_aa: CASSLVHEREQYF
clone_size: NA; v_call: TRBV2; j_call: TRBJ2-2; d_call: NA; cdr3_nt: TGTGCCAGCAGCCTCGTTCCCTTGGGGGAGCTGTTTTTT; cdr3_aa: CASSLVPLGELFF
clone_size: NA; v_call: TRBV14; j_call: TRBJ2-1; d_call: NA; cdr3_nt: TGTGCCAGCAGCCGAGAACGGTGGTTGGAGTACAATGAGCAGTTCTTC; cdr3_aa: CASSRERWLEYNEQFF
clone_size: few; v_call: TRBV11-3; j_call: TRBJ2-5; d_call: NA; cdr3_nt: TGTGCCAGCAGCGATAGCGGAGGAGAGACCCAGTACTTC; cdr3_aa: CASSDSGGETQYF
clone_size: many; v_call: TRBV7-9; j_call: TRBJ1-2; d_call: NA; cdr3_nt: TGTGCCAGCAGCTTACTCCAAGGGGAACGGGGCTACACCTTC; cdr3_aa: CASSLLQGERGYTF
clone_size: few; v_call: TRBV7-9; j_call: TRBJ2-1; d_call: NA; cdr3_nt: TGTGCCAGCAGCTTAAGAAAGAAAGAGCAGTTCTTC; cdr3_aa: CASSLRKKEQFF
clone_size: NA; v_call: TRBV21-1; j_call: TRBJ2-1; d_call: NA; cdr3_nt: TGTGCCAGCACCACGGGGACCGGGGGCAATGAGCAGTTCTTC; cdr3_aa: CASTTGTGGNEQFF
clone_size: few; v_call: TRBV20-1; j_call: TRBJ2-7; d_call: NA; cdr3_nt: TGCAGTGCTAGAGATCATCTCCCACGAGACTACGAGCAGTACTTC; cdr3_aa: CSARDHLPRDYEQYF